Listed here are 27 T cell receptor beta chains from one sample, sequenced in a study of T cell clonotyping in hematopoietic cell transplantation. Using immunoSEQ multiplex PCR, the repertoire was profiled, and TCRdb retains in-frame clones only, with some absent. The table lists about 9,400 clones, 60% to 80% of them singletons. The sequencing used PBMCs, collected 180 days after allogeneic stem cell transplant. The receptors originated from a male patient aged 35-50 years who had an allogeneic stem cell transplant from a related donor, so the T cells may come from the graft donor. Some clones in this sample may be carry-over from other donors' samples.

The rearrangement uses TRBV28 and TRBJ2-7, with 7 bases aligning to TRBD2. The junction had 7 bases not matched to a gene; V was cut back by 3 bases and J by 2 bases. Germline V gene lookup returns CDR1 MDHEN and CDR2 SYDVKM. CDR3 length equals 15 residues. The CDR3 DNA reads as TGTGCCAGCAGTTTCTCGGGGGGACGGACCTACGAGCAGTACTTC. Its translation: CASSFSGGRTYEQYF.

This clone was recorded a few times. The J gene is TRBJ1-1, the V gene TRBV5-4; 7 bases are a match to TRBD1. Germline V gene sequence: CDR1 SGHNT, CDR2 YYREEE (reference sequence). V was pared by 5 bases and J by 5 bases, with 12 bases of the junction left unmatched. The CDR3 contains 15 residues. CDR3 region: CASRTGFSPDTEAFF. In DNA form, the CDR3 reads TGTGCCAGCAGGACAGGGTTTAGCCCTGATACTGAAGCTTTCTTT.

The table lists this clone with a few counts. This sample includes further DNA sequences coding for the same CDR3. This sequence joins TRBV9 and TRBJ2-3; D may be TRBD1 (6 bases). The V gene's germline CDR1 is SGDLS and CDR2 YYNGEE. With 0 bases removed from V and 1 base from J, the gap between germline ends came to 6 bases. The CDR3 contains 14 residues. In nucleotides, the CDR3 is TGTGCCAGCAGCGTAGAGGGGGGCACAGATACGCAGTATTTT. This gives the protein CASSVEGGTDTQYF.

V is TRBV7-2 and J is TRBJ2-7; perhaps D is TRBD1 or TRBD2 (5 bases each). CDR3 size: 15 residues. Trimming took 5 bases from V and 2 from J, leaving 16 bases between them. The germline CDR1 and CDR2 sequences are SGHTA and FQGNSA. DNA for the CDR3: TGTGCCAGCAGCACCCGGGACGGAACAACCTACGAGCAGTACTTC. It codes for CASSTRDGTTYEQYF.

The chain has TRBV19 and TRBJ2-7; D is unclear. The germline V and J ends were trimmed by 6 bases and 5 bases, with 17 bases remaining between them. CDR3 length: 14 amino acids. The germline V gene has CDR1 LNHDA and CDR2 SQIVND (reference sequence). The CDR3 region has the DNA TGTGCCAGTAGGAATACTCAACCCTGGAACGAGCAGTACTTC. Translation: CASRNTQPWNEQYF. Using reference TRBV19 and TRBJ2-7 for the parts outside the CDR3, the full variable domain is DGGITQSPKYLFRKEGQNVTLSCEQNLNHDAMYWYRQDPGQGLRLIYYSQIVNDFQKGDIAEGYSVSREKKESFPLTVTSAQKNPTAFYLCASRNTQPWNEQYFGPGTRLTVT.

V and J are TRBV12-5 and TRBJ2-2; possible D gene TRBD1, 5 bases. The CDR3 covers 14 residues. Trimming stripped 7 bases from V and 4 bases from J, with 13 bases between. The germline V gene encodes CDR1 LGHNT and CDR2 FRNRAP. The CDR3 spells CASAQGRGTGELFF. CDR3 nucleotides: TGTGCTAGTGCTCAGGGCAGAGGCACCGGGGAGCTGTTTTTT.

V is TRBV6-5 and J is TRBJ1-2; 9 bases map to TRBD1. Trimming at V came to 4 bases and at J to 4 bases, leaving 4 bases not matched to a gene. The CDR3 runs 14 residues. The germline V gene has CDR1 MNHEY and CDR2 SVGAGI. The CDR3 bases are TGTGCCAGCAGTTTGGGACAGGGCCCCTATGGCTACACCTTC. This encodes CASSLGQGPYGYTF.

The chain carries TRBV5-1 and TRBJ2-6, with 7 bases aligning to TRBD2. The germline V gene encodes CDR1 SGHRS and CDR2 YFSETQ. The CDR3 extends over 18 amino acids. J lost 1 base, V lost 0 bases, and 7 bases had no gene match. In DNA, the CDR3 is TGCGCCAGCAGCTTGGAATTTTGGGGAGGGTCTGGGGCCAACGTCCTGACTTTC. Translation: CASSLEFWGGSGANVLTF.

This sequence joins TRBV11-1 and TRBJ2-3; no clear D gene. The V end was cut by 5 bases, the J end by 3 bases, with 15 bases between. Germline values: CDR1 SGHAT, CDR2 FQDESV (reference sequence). The CDR3 extends over 15 amino acids. As DNA, the CDR3 is TGTGCCAGCAGCCCCCGGCCCGTCGGGACAGATACGCAGTATTTT. Translating gives CASSPRPVGTDTQYF.

This chain uses TRBV2 with TRBJ2-7; D might be TRBD1 or TRBD2, each matching 6 bases. Germline CDR1 SNHLY, CDR2 FYNNEI. This CDR3 is built from 13 residues. Trimming took off 9 bases at V and 5 bases at J, with 17 bases between the two ends. The CDR3 region is CARSRGERNEQYF. DNA for the CDR3: TGTGCCAGGAGTAGGGGGGAGCGGAACGAGCAGTACTTC.

The rearrangement uses TRBV5-4 and TRBJ2-5, with a weak D call TRBD2 (6 bases). V was pared by 5 bases and J by 5 bases, with 13 bases between. The CDR3 loop spans 13 amino acids. Germline V gene lookup returns CDR1 SGHNT and CDR2 YYREEE (reference sequence). CDR3 loop: CASSRDFGETQYF. The CDR3 nucleotides are TGTGCCAGCAGTCGGGACTTCGGGGAGACCCAGTACTTC. Full variable domain (remainder filled in from reference TRBV5-4 and TRBJ2-5): ETGVTQSPTHLIKTRGQQVTLRCSSQSGHNTVSWYQQALGQGPQFIFQYYREEENGRGNFPPRFSGLQFPNYSSELNVNALELDDSALYLCASSRDFGETQYFGPGTRLLVL.

The rearrangement links TRBV7-9 to TRBJ1-5, with D unresolved. The V end lost 6 bases, the J end lost 5 bases, and 8 bases lay between the germline ends. This CDR3 has 12 residues. Germline V gives CDR1 SEHNR, CDR2 FQNEAQ (reference sequence). CDR3 protein: CASRYADQPQHF. In DNA form, the CDR3 reads TGTGCCAGCAGGTATGCGGATCAGCCCCAGCATTTT.

V and J are TRBV6-5 and TRBJ2-7; D may match TRBD1 or TRBD2 (6 bases each). This CDR3 has 16 residues. Trimming stripped 4 bases from V and 3 bases from J, with 19 bases between. Germline values: CDR1 MNHEY, CDR2 SVGAGI. The CDR3 DNA sequence: TGTGCCAGCAGTTCGAGGAAAGGGGGGAAGAACTACGAGCAGTACTTC. Its translation: CASSSRKGGKNYEQYF.

The chain is built from TRBV27 and TRBJ2-7; D gene ambiguous. Germline CDR1 reads MNHEY; CDR2 reads SMNVEV (reference sequence). Between the trimmed V and J ends, which lost 3 bases and 6 bases, there was a span of 9 bases. CDR3 length equals 12 residues. The CDR3 loop reads CASSFLMGEQYF. The CDR3 nucleotides are TGTGCCAGCAGTTTCTTGATGGGCGAGCAGTACTTC.

This sequence joins TRBV30 and TRBJ2-7; 7 nucleotides match TRBD1. Trimming at V came to 0 bases and at J to 5 bases, leaving 1 base not matched to a gene. CDR3 length equals 12 residues. Germline CDR1 reads GTSNPN; CDR2 reads SVGIG (reference sequence). The CDR3, as DNA: TGTGCCTGGAGTGTAACAGGGGACGAGCAGTACTTC. Translated: CAWSVTGDEQYF.

This rearrangement joins TRBV6-6 to TRBJ1-2; the D is unclear. Germline values: CDR1 MNHNY, CDR2 SVGAGI (reference sequence). The CDR3 sequence is 13 residues long. V was trimmed by 8 bases and J by 2 bases, leaving 12 bases between them. DNA of the CDR3: TGTGCCAGCGCAGGAGTTCTCAACTATGGCTACACCTTC. This codes for CASAGVLNYGYTF.

The chain links TRBV30 to TRBJ1-2, with a weak D call TRBD1 (5 bases). Germline V CDR1 and CDR2: GTSNPN, SVGIG (reference sequence). V dropped 3 bases and J dropped 4 bases, with 15 bases sitting between them. The CDR3 extends over 14 amino acids. The CDR3: CAWRGKGMGYGYTF. The CDR3 DNA sequence: TGTGCCTGGAGAGGGAAGGGGATGGGCTATGGCTACACCTTC.

This clone has a single count. This chain joins TRBV15 and TRBJ1-2; TRBD1 might be the D (5 bases). Germline V gene data show CDR1 as LNHNV and CDR2 as YYDKDF (reference sequence). Trimming left V 0 bases short and J 4 bases short, with 15 bases between. The CDR3 runs 16 residues. In DNA, the CDR3 is TGTGCCACCAGCAGAGATTTACAGGCTAGTCTCTATGGCTACACCTTC. Its protein product is CATSRDLQASLYGYTF.

This clone was seen only once. The CDR3 protein is CASSETSGQGIHYGYTF. In DNA, the CDR3 is TGTGCCAGCAGTGAAACTTCGGGACAGGGTATTCACTATGGCTACACCTTC. J is TRBJ1-2 and V is TRBV2; 9 bases agree with TRBD1. The germline V gene has CDR1 SNHLY and CDR2 FYNNEI. This CDR3 region has 17 residues. After removal of 2 bases from V and 3 bases from J, the junction contained 10 bases not matched to a gene.

The V and J genes are TRBV4-2 and TRBJ2-5, with 7 bases aligning to TRBD2. This CDR3 has 15 residues. Germline assignment: CDR1 LGHNA and CDR2 YNFKEQ. V shed 3 bases, J shed 5 bases, and the junction held 9 bases outside the gene matches. The CDR3 loop is CASSQPTGGDETQYF. The CDR3 DNA sequence: TGTGCCAGCAGCCAGCCGACGGGAGGAGATGAGACCCAGTACTTC.

The chain has TRBV4-1 and TRBJ2-1, with D perhaps TRBD2 (6 bases). Germline V lookup: CDR1 MGHRA, CDR2 YSYEKL. CDR3 length: 15 amino acids. V lost 0 bases and J 2 bases, leaving 8 bases between the germline ends. The CDR3 is CASSQDPSAYNEQFF. The DNA of the CDR3 is TGCGCCAGCAGCCAAGACCCTAGCGCCTACAATGAGCAGTTCTTC.

The V call is TRBV6-5, the J call TRBJ1-5; D unclear. The length of the CDR3 is 13 residues. Germline values: CDR1 MNHEY, CDR2 SVGAGI. Trimming took 0 bases from V and 6 from J, leaving 6 bases between them. The CDR3 region is CASSYSFAQPQHF. In DNA form, the CDR3 reads TGTGCCAGCAGTTACTCGTTCGCTCAGCCCCAGCATTTT.

V and J are TRBV27 and TRBJ1-1; 7 nucleotides match TRBD1. CDR1 is MNHEY and CDR2 is SMNVEV in the germline V gene (reference sequence). The CDR3 consists of 15 residues. V trimming: 6 bases; J trimming: 1 base; junction bases outside the gene matches: 8. The CDR3 region has the DNA TGTGCCAGCAGGTACGGACAGGAGCCGAACACTGAAGCTTTCTTT. Its protein product is CASRYGQEPNTEAFF.

The genes are TRBV30 and TRBJ1-2; D is ambiguous. This CDR3 region has 16 residues. The V end lost 2 bases, the J end lost 1 base, and 17 bases lay between the germline ends. CDR1 and CDR2 from the germline V gene are GTSNPN and SVGIG (reference sequence). CDR3 sequence: CAWSSSTRGFNYGYTF. CDR3 sequence (DNA): TGTGCCTGGAGTTCTTCGACACGAGGTTTTAACTATGGCTACACCTTC.

This chain joins TRBV30 and TRBJ2-6, with 9 nucleotides matching TRBD1. V dropped 1 base and J dropped 12; count of bases not matched to a gene: 1. The CDR3 extends over 12 amino acids. Germline V CDR1 and CDR2: GTSNPN, SVGIG (reference sequence). CDR3 bases: TGTGCCTGGAGTGGGGACAGGGTCGTCCTGACTTTC. Translation gives CAWSGDRVVLTF.

CDR3 region: CASSLGPVGNTEAFF. The CDR3 DNA is TGTGCCAGCAGCTTAGGGCCGGTTGGGAACACTGAAGCTTTCTTT. The chain is built from TRBV7-2 and TRBJ1-1, with D hard to call. The germline V and J ends were trimmed by 1 base and 1 base, with 10 bases remaining between them. The CDR3 extends over 15 amino acids. Germline V CDR1 and CDR2: SGHTA, FQGNSA.

As concerns this clone: One end of the junction is discordant with germline, which a read error may explain. The chain links TRBV7-6 to TRBJ2-1; TRBD2 aligns across 11 bases. Germline lookup yields CDR1 SGHVS and CDR2 FNYEAQ. The CDR3 extends over 16 amino acids. CDR3: CASSLAGGTTYNEQFF. The CDR3 DNA reads as TGTGCCAGCAGCCTAGCGGGGGGCACCACCTACAATGAGCAGTTCTTC.